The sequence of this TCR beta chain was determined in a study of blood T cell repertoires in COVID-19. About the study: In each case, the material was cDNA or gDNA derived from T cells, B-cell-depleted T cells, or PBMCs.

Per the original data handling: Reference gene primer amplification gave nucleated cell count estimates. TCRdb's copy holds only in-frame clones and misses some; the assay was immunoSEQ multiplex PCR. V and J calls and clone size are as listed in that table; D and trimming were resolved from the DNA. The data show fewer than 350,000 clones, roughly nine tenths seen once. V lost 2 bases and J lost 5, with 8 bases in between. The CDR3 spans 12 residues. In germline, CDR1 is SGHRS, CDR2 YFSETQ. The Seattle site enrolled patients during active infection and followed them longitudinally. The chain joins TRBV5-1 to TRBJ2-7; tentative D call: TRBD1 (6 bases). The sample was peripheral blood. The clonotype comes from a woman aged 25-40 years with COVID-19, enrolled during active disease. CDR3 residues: CASSFTGNEQYF. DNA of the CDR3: TGCGCCAGCAGCTTCACAGGGAACGAGCAGTACTTC.